These T cell receptor beta chains were read from a single sample in a study of CD8+CD57+ T cells in acquired aplastic anemia. Using its own MiXCR run on the reads, TCRdb lists one record per CDR3 protein. Of approximately 250,000 distinct CDR3 sequences detected, around 82% appear once; the ten largest clones hold 40% to 50%. The specimen sequenced was sorted CD4+, CD8+, or CD8+CD57+ T cells (not recorded which) from PBMCs. The receptors here all came from a human donor with aplastic anemia. CDR3s include the opening cysteine and the closing phenylalanine or tryptophan. D genes are given only for firm matches. Clone size appears in some rows only: once, few, many, or a class for an expanded clone.

D: -; V: TRBV7-3; J: TRBJ2-3; size: -; DNA: TGTGCCAGCAGCATCGCCGGAGGCGGGATAGATACGCAGTTT; CDR3: CASSIAGGGIDTQF
D: TRBD2; V: TRBV11-2; J: TRBJ2-3; size: -; DNA: TGTGCCAGCAGCTACGGGGGAGGGTATACGCAGTATTTT; CDR3: CASSYGGGYTQYF
D: -; V: TRBV12-3/TRBV12-4; J: TRBJ2-1; size: -; DNA: -; CDR3: CASSFYICSPLGGSSSYNEQFF
D: -; V: TRBV9; J: TRBJ2-1; size: -; DNA: TGTGCCAGCAGCTTTCAGGGGGGCGGGGGGTGCGATGAGCAGTTCTTC; CDR3: CASSFQGGGGCDEQFF
D: -; V: TRBV5-4; J: TRBJ1-6; size: many; DNA: TGTGCCAGCAGCTTTACTAGCGGCAATTCACCCCTCCACTTT; CDR3: CASSFTSGNSPLHF
D: -; V: TRBV7-3; J: TRBJ1-1; size: -; DNA: TGTGCCAGCAGCTTAGCGGGGAGCGAGAAGACCGACGCTTTCTTT; CDR3: CASSLAGSEKTDAFF
D: TRBD2; V: TRBV11-1; J: TRBJ2-5; size: -; DNA: TGTGCCAGCAGCGTCGCCCTGGCGGGGGGGTTAGAGACCCAGTACTTC; CDR3: CASSVALAGGLETQYF
D: TRBD1; V: TRBV29-1; J: TRBJ2-7; size: few; DNA: TGCACCGGGACAGGGATCCACGAGCGGTACTTC; CDR3: CTGTGIHERYF
D: TRBD1; V: TRBV7-9; J: TRBJ2-5; size: -; DNA: TGTGCCGGACAGGGAGCTAGTGAGACCCAGACCTTGTACTTC; CDR3: CAGQGASETQTLYF
D: TRBD1; V: TRBV5-5; J: TRBJ2-7; size: -; DNA: TGTGCCAGCAGCCAGTCGACAGGGAAATGGAGCGAGCAGTACTTC; CDR3: CASSQSTGKWSEQYF
D: -; V: TRBV9; J: TRBJ1-5; size: -; DNA: TGTGCCAGCAGCGCCGGGTCAGATACGCAGCATTTT; CDR3: CASSAGSDTQHF
D: TRBD1; V: TRBV9; J: TRBJ2-3; size: -; DNA: TGTGCCAGCAGCAAATACGGGACAGAAAATCAGCCCCATTTT; CDR3: CASSKYGTENQPHF
D: -; V: TRBV9; J: TRBJ1-4; size: -; DNA: TGTGCCAGCAGCGTCCGGGGGGGGGTGAACGAAAAACTGTTTTTT; CDR3: CASSVRGGVNEKLFF
D: TRBD1; V: TRBV13; J: TRBJ1-6; size: few; DNA: TGTGCCAGCAGCTCACGGGACAGGGAATCCTATAATTCACCCCTCCACTTT; CDR3: CASSSRDRESYNSPLHF
D: TRBD2; V: TRBV24-1; J: TRBJ2-2; size: many; DNA: TGTGCCACCAGTATGAGCGGGGGGGTTATAAACACCGGGGAGCTGTTTTTT; CDR3: CATSMSGGVINTGELFF
D: TRBD2; V: TRBV19; J: TRBJ2-3; size: -; DNA: TGTGCCAGTAGTTTAGCTAGCGGAGCCGACAAGGAGTATTTT; CDR3: CASSLASGADKEYF
D: TRBD1; V: TRBV7-9; J: TRBJ2-7; size: -; DNA: TGTGCCAGCAGCCCAATCCCGGGACAGAGCTTCTACGAGCAGTACTTC; CDR3: CASSPIPGQSFYEQYF
D: TRBD2; V: TRBV2; J: TRBJ2-5; size: -; DNA: TGTGCCAGCAGTCCGGCGGGAGGGCCGGGGGAGACCCAGTACTTC; CDR3: CASSPAGGPGETQYF
D: -; V: TRBV7-3; J: TRBJ1-1; size: -; DNA: TGTGCCAGCAGCCCACACTGGGGAGAGAACACTGAAGCTTTCTTT; CDR3: CASSPHWGENTEAFF
D: -; V: TRBV9; J: TRBJ1-1; size: -; DNA: TGTGCCAGCAGCGTAGGGGGCAGTTCAGATACGCAGTCTTTCTTT; CDR3: CASSVGGSSDTQSFF
D: -; V: TRBV7-8; J: TRBJ2-3; size: -; DNA: TGTGCCAGCAGCTTTGATCCAGACGCCGATGCGCTTTCCTTT; CDR3: CASSFDPDADALSF
D: -; V: TRBV7-9; J: TRBJ2-3; size: -; DNA: TGTGCCAGCAGCGACACAGACACGGAGTATTTT; CDR3: CASSDTDTEYF
D: -; V: TRBV7-3; J: TRBJ2-3; size: -; DNA: TGTGCCAGCGGGGACGGGGGCACAGACATGGAGTATTTT; CDR3: CASGDGGTDMEYF
D: -; V: TRBV7-9; J: TRBJ1-1; size: -; DNA: -; CDR3: CASSDGGIHEQFFAFF
D: -; V: TRBV7-9; J: TRBJ2-5; size: -; DNA: TGTGCCAGCAGCTTTCAAAGAAACGAAGAGACCGATTACTTC; CDR3: CASSFQRNEETDYF
D: TRBD1; V: TRBV7-3; J: TRBJ1-1; size: once; DNA: TGTGCCAGCAGCTCAGGCCTGACAGGGAAAACTGAAGCTTTCTTT; CDR3: CASSSGLTGKTEAFF
D: -; V: TRBV20-1; J: TRBJ2-3; size: -; DNA: TGCAGTGCAGAGTCTAGCACAGATACGCAGTATTTT; CDR3: CSAESSTDTQYF
D: TRBD1; V: TRBV2; J: TRBJ2-5; size: few; DNA: TGTGCCAGCACTAAGACAGGGGGCAGAGAGACCCAGTACTTC; CDR3: CASTKTGGRETQYF
D: -; V: TRBV11-2; J: TRBJ2-3; size: -; DNA: TGTGCCAGCAGCGTGACGAGAGGCCCCGATACGCAGTATTTT; CDR3: CASSVTRGPDTQYF
D: -; V: TRBV7-7; J: TRBJ2-7; size: few; DNA: TGTGCCAGCAGCTCCGTCGGGGGCTCCGAGCAGTACTTC; CDR3: CASSSVGGSEQYF
D: TRBD1; V: TRBV7-2; J: TRBJ1-6; size: -; DNA: TGTGCCAGCAGCTCGAATCCGGGACAGGGAGGATCACCCCTCCACTTT; CDR3: CASSSNPGQGGSPLHF
D: -; V: TRBV7-9; J: TRBJ2-3; size: -; DNA: TGTGCCAGCAGCTTTGCGGGAAGCCGGGGGACGCAGGAGTTT; CDR3: CASSFAGSRGTQEF
D: TRBD2; V: TRBV2; J: TRBJ2-1; size: -; DNA: TGTGGCGTCGTGGGCGGGGAGGGAGGTGAGCAGTTCTTC; CDR3: CGVVGGEGGEQFF
D: -; V: TRBV2; J: TRBJ1-5; size: -; DNA: TGTGCCAGCAGCGAAGAATGGGTTTCGTCGCAGCCCCAGCACTTC; CDR3: CASSEEWVSSQPQHF
D: -; V: TRBV19; J: TRBJ2-1; size: -; DNA: TGTGCCAGCAGTCTACCGAAACAAGTCCACCACAATCAGCAGTTCTTC; CDR3: CASSLPKQVHHNQQFF
D: -; V: TRBV11-3; J: TRBJ2-7; size: -; DNA: TGTGCCAGCGGCTTAGATCTGACAGGATACGAGCAGTACTTC; CDR3: CASGLDLTGYEQYF
D: TRBD1; V: TRBV3-1; J: TRBJ2-7; size: many; DNA: TGTGCCAGCAGCCCCCGACAGGGGGTCGACGAGCAGTACTTC; CDR3: CASSPRQGVDEQYF
D: -; V: TRBV11-2; J: TRBJ1-6; size: -; DNA: TGTGCCAGCAGCTGGTCAGGGAGGAACTCACCCCTCCACTTT; CDR3: CASSWSGRNSPLHF
D: -; V: TRBV9; J: TRBJ2-5; size: -; DNA: -; CDR3: CASGRARNIQYFDF
D: -; V: TRBV11-3; J: TRBJ2-3; size: few; DNA: TGTGCCAGCAGCGTAGGGTCGACAACGCAGTATTTT; CDR3: CASSVGSTTQYF
D: -; V: TRBV5-1; J: TRBJ2-1; size: -; DNA: TGCGCCAGCAGCTTGCGTATTGGGGCAACGGACAGTTCCTACAATGAGCAGTTCTTC; CDR3: CASSLRIGATDSSYNEQFF
D: -; V: TRBV19; J: TRBJ1-2; size: many; DNA: TGTGCCAGTAAGGATCCCGGGCGCTATGGCTACACCTTC; CDR3: CASKDPGRYGYTF
D: -; V: TRBV19; J: TRBJ2-7; size: -; DNA: TGTGCCAGTAGTATAGGAGGCACTAACTACGAGCAGTACTTC; CDR3: CASSIGGTNYEQYF
D: -; V: TRBV7-9; J: TRBJ2-5; size: once; DNA: TGTGCCAGCAGCTTAGCAAACAGCGGAGAAGGGGCCGAGTACTTC; CDR3: CASSLANSGEGAEYF
D: -; V: TRBV7-8; J: TRBJ1-1; size: -; DNA: TGTGCCAGCAGCTTAGAGCGGGGTCCCAATACGCAGTATTTCTTT; CDR3: CASSLERGPNTQYFF
D: TRBD2; V: TRBV11-2; J: TRBJ2-3; size: -; DNA: TGTGCCAGCATCTTGGGGGGAGGGCCCGATACGCAGTATTTT; CDR3: CASILGGGPDTQYF
D: -; V: TRBV7-8; J: TRBJ1-2; size: once; DNA: TGTGCCAGCAGCTGGGCGGGAGGGCCCGACACGCGCTACACCTTC; CDR3: CASSWAGGPDTRYTF
D: TRBD2; V: TRBV20-1; J: TRBJ2-7; size: -; DNA: TGCAGTGCTCGCGGACTAGCGGGGGATCTATACGAGCAGTACTTC; CDR3: CSARGLAGDLYEQYF
D: -; V: TRBV2; J: TRBJ2-5; size: -; DNA: TGTGCCACCAGGAGAGGGTCAGCCCAAACGCCCCAGTACTTC; CDR3: CATRRGSAQTPQYF
D: -; V: TRBV9; J: TRBJ2-5; size: -; DNA: TGTGCCAGCAGCTTAGAGAGGGACGGGCTCGTATATTACTTC; CDR3: CASSLERDGLVYYF
D: -; V: TRBV7-6; J: TRBJ1-1; size: -; DNA: TGTGCCAGCAGCTTGGGTCTGTCAGGTTACACTCTCGATTTCTTT; CDR3: CASSLGLSGYTLDFF
D: -; V: TRBV5-1; J: TRBJ2-3; size: -; DNA: TGTGCCAGCAGCGATTACAGACACAACACAGATACGCAGTATTTT; CDR3: CASSDYRHNTDTQYF
D: -; V: TRBV19; J: TRBJ2-1; size: -; DNA: TGTGCCAGTAGTACGGCGAGCCGAGGCTTCAATGAGCAGCACTTC; CDR3: CASSTASRGFNEQHF
D: TRBD1; V: TRBV2; J: TRBJ2-3; size: -; DNA: TGTACCAGCAGTTCCGGGACAGATATACAGTATTTT; CDR3: CTSSSGTDIQYF
D: -; V: TRBV7-2; J: TRBJ2-3; size: -; DNA: TGTGCCAGCAGCTTAGCGCACGGGCCAAAAGCGCAGTATTTT; CDR3: CASSLAHGPKAQYF
D: -; V: TRBV11-3; J: TRBJ2-5; size: -; DNA: TGTGCCAGCAGTGGATCGGGGGAACAAGAGACCCAGTACTTC; CDR3: CASSGSGEQETQYF
D: -; V: TRBV7-2; J: TRBJ1-1; size: -; DNA: TGTGCCAGCAGCGCCGAGCTTACCTATGACACTACCTCTTTCTTT; CDR3: CASSAELTYDTTSFF
D: -; V: TRBV5-4; J: TRBJ1-1; size: -; DNA: TGTGCCAGCGTAGGGGAGAGCAGCGTCTTGAACACTGAAGCTTTCTTT; CDR3: CASVGESSVLNTEAFF
D: -; V: TRBV5-1; J: TRBJ2-5; size: -; DNA: TGCGCCAGCAGCTTTCGGAAACCGATCGGGTACTTC; CDR3: CASSFRKPIGYF